This T cell receptor (beta chain) stems from a study of T cells after yellow fever vaccination. Looked up from germline, CDR1 is SGHTA and CDR2 is FQGNSA. V dropped 5 bases and J dropped 4 bases, with 10 bases sitting between them. The CDR3 runs to 13 residues. Each CDR3 protein is one row after TCRdb ran MiXCR on the 5' RACE reads. In the table there are approximately 550,000 distinct CDR3 sequences, about 19% of which are singletons. The V and J genes are TRBV7-2 and TRBJ2-3, with D tentatively TRBD1 (6 bases). Sequencing used PBMCs, obtained 15 days after the yellow fever booster vaccination. The sequence came from a man between 25 and 39 years old who received the YFV17D yellow fever vaccine. The CDR3 coding sequence is TGTGCCAGCAGCCAACCAGGGGCAGATACGCAGTATTTT. This encodes CASSQPGADTQYF.